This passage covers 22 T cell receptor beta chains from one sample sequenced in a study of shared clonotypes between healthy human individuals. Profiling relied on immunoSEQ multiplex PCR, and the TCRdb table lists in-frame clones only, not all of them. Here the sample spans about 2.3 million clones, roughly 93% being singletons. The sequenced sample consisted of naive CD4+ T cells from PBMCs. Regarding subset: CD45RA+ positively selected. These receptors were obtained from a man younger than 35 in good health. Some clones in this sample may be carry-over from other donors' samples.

In nucleotides, the CDR3 is TGTGCCAGCAGCTGGGCAGCAAGGAGCTCCTACGAGCAGTACTTC. It specifies CASSWAARSSYEQYF. The V and J genes are TRBV7-2 and TRBJ2-7, with no clear D. V lost 4 bases and J 0 bases, leaving 13 bases between the germline ends. CDR3 length: 15 amino acids. The germline V gene has CDR1 SGHTA and CDR2 FQGNSA.

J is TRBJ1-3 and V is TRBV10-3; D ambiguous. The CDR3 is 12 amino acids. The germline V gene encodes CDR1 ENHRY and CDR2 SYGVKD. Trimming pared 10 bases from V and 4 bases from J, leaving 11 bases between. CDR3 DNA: TGTGCCACAACGCCCACCGGAAACACCATATATTTT. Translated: CATTPTGNTIYF.

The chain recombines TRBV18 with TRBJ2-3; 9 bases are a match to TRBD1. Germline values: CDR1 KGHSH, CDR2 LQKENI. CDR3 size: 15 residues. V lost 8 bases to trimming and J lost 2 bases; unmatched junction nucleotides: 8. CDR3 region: CASLKGQGDTDTQYF. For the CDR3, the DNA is TGTGCCAGCCTGAAGGGACAGGGAGACACAGATACGCAGTATTTT.

Here the CDR3 DNA reads TGCGCCAGCAGCCAAGATGGGGTAGGGCCCCGAGGGGCTTTCTTT. This encodes CASSQDGVGPRGAFF. The chain has TRBV4-1 and TRBJ1-1; D not certain. CDR1 and CDR2 (germline): MGHRA, YSYEKL. This CDR3 has 15 amino acids. The V end lost 0 bases, the J end lost 11 bases, and 19 bases lay between the germline ends.

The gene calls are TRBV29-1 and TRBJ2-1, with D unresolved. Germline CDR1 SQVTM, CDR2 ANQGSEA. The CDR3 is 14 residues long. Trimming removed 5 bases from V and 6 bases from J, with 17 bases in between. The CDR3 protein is CSVSSSQIFNEQFF. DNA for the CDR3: TGCAGCGTTTCATCATCGCAGATCTTCAATGAGCAGTTCTTC.

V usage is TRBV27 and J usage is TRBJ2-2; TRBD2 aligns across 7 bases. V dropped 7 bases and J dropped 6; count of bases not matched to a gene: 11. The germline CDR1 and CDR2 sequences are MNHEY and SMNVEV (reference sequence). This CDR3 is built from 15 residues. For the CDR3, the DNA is TGTGCCAGCACAGCGGGACTACTAGGGGCCGGGGAGCTGTTTTTT. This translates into CASTAGLLGAGELFF.

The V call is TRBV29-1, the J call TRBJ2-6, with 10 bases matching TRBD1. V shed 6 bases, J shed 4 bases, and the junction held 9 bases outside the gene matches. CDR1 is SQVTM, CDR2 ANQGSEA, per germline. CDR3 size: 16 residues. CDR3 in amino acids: CSVADRGRQGANVLTF. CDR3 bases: TGCAGCGTGGCTGACAGGGGGCGGCAAGGGGCCAACGTCCTGACTTTC. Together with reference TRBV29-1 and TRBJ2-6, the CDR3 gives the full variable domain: SAVISQKPSRDICQRGTSLTIQCQVDSQVTMMFWYRQQPGQSLTLIATANQGSEATYESGFVIDKFPISRPNLTFSTLTVSNMSPEDSSIYLCSVADRGRQGANVLTFGAGSRLTVL.

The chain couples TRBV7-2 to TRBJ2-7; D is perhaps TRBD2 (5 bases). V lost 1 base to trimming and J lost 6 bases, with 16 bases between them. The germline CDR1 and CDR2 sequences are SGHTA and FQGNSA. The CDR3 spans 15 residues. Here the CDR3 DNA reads TGTGCCAGCAGCTTAGTGGGAGTGACCCCCCGCGAGCAGTACTTC. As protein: CASSLVGVTPREQYF.

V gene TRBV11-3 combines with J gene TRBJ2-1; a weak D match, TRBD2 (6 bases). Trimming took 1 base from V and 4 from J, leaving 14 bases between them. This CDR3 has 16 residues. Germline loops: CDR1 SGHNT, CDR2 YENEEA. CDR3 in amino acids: CASSLVGGNLYNEQFF. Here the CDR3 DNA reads TGTGCCAGCAGCTTAGTGGGCGGGAACCTTTACAATGAGCAGTTCTTC.

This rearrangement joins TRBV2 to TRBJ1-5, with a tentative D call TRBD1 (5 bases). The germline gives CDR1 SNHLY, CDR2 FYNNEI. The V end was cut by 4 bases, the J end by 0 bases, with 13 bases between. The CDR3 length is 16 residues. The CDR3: CASSARGSYSNQPQHF. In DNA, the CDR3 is TGTGCCAGCAGTGCCCGGGGGTCGTATAGCAATCAGCCCCAGCATTTT.

CDR3 region: CASGASGRQEQFF. The CDR3 coding sequence is TGTGCCAGCGGAGCTAGCGGGAGACAGGAGCAGTTCTTC. This chain connects TRBV14 to TRBJ2-1, with 10 bases identical to TRBD2. CDR1 SGHDN and CDR2 FVKESK come from the germline V gene. The CDR3 runs to 13 residues. The ends lost 8 bases at V and 10 bases at J; junction bases unmatched: 8.

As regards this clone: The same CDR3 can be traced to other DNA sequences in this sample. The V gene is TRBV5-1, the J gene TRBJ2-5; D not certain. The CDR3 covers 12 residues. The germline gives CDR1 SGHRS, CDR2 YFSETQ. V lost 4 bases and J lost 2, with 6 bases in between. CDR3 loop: CASSREQETQYF. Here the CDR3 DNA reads TGCGCCAGCAGCCGAGAACAAGAGACCCAGTACTTC.

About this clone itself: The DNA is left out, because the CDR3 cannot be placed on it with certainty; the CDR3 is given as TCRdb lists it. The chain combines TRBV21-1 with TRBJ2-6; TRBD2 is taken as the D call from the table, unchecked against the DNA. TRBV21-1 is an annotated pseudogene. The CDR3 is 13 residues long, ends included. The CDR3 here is CVPWGAGANVLTF.

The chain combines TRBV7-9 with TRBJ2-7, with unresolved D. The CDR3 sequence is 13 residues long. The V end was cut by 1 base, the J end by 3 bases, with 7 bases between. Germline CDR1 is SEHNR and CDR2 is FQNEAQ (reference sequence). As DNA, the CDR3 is TGTGCCAGCAGCTTAGGACTGTACTACGAGCAGTACTTC. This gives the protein CASSLGLYYEQYF.

CDR3 DNA: TGTGCCAGCAGCAGATTAGACAGGGGTCCTAATCAGCCCCAGCATTTT. Translated: CASSRLDRGPNQPQHF. The chain joins TRBV5-5 to TRBJ1-5, with TRBD1 matching over 8 bases. With 4 bases clipped from V and 4 bases from J, the junction kept 10 bases outside the gene matches. The CDR3 covers 16 residues. Germline lookup yields CDR1 SGHKS and CDR2 YYEKEE (reference sequence).

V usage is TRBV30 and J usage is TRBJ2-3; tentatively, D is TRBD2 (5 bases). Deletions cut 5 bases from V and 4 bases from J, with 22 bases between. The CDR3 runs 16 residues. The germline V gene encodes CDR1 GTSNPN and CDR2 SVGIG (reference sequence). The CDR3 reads CAWFDPRGSVADTQYF. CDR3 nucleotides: TGTGCCTGGTTCGACCCCCGAGGGTCGGTCGCAGATACGCAGTATTTT.

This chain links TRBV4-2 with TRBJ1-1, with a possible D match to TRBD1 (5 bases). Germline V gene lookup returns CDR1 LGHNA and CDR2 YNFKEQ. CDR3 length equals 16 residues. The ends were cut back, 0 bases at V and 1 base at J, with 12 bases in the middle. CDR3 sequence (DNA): TGTGCCAGCAGCCAAGAGGCTCTCCAGGGGAACACTGAAGCTTTCTTT. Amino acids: CASSQEALQGNTEAFF.

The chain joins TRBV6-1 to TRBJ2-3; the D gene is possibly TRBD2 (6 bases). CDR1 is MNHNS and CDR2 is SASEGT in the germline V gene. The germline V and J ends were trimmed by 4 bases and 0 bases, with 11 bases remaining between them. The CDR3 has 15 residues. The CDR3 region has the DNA TGTGCCAGCAGTGGAGGGACTGCTAGCACAGATACGCAGTATTTT. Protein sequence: CASSGGTASTDTQYF.

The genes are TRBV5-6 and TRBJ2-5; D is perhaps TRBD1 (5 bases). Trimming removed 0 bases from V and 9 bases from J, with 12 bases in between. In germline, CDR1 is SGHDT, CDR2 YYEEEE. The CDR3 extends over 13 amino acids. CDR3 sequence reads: CASSLGRVTSQYF. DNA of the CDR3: TGTGCCAGCAGCTTGGGCAGGGTGACGTCCCAGTACTTC.

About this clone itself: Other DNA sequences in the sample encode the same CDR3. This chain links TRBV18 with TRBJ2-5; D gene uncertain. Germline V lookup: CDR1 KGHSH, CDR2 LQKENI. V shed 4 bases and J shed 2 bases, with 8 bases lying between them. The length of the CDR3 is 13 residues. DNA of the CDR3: TGTGCCAGCTCACGGGCGGTGCAAGAGACCCAGTACTTC. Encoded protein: CASSRAVQETQYF.

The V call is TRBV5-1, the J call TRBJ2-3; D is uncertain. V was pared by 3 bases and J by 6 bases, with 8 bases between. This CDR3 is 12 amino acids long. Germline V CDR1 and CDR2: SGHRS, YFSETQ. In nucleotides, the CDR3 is TGCGCCAGCAGCTGGAATGAGGATACGCAGTATTTT. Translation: CASSWNEDTQYF.

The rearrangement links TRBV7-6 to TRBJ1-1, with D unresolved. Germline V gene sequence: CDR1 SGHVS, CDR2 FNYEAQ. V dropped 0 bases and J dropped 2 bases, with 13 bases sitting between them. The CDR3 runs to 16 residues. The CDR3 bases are TGTGCCAGCAGCTTAGCCAGCCCTGCCTTTAACACTGAAGCTTTCTTT. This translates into CASSLASPAFNTEAFF.